This T cell receptor (beta chain) appears in the sequencing data of a study of OX40 agonist ivuxolimab in advanced cancers. A note on the overall study: Ivuxolimab was an agonistic, fully human IgG2 monoclonal antibody directed against OX40 (CD134), a costimulatory receptor. Peripheral TCRbeta sequencing was intended to test whether TCR sequence diversity was altered and clonal T-cell expansion was caused by ivuxolimab. Intravenous ivuxolimab was administered to patients every 2 weeks at six dose levels: 0.01, 0.1, 0.3, 1.5, 3 and 10 mg/kg. Partial responses were achieved by three dose-escalation patients, of whom one had hepatocellular carcinoma and two had cutaneous melanoma. Patients were allowed to have had prior anti-PD-1, anti-PD-L1 or anti-CTLA-4 therapy, and 30% to 50% of the dose-escalation patients had previously received checkpoint inhibitors. The monotherapy dose-escalation portion (N ≈ 50 patients) of the phase I ivuxolimab trial is reported in the paper. Of the 52 patients in dose escalation, 19 had hepatocellular carcinoma, some 15 had melanoma, 9 had renal cell carcinoma and 9 had head and neck cancer. In the dose-escalation cohort, 82.7% of patients were male, and the mean age was roughly 60 years, with a range of about 23 to 85. What the study reported, not specific to this receptor: Partial responders in the 0.1-3.0 mg/kg groups had among the lowest normalized peripheral clonal expansion, especially among CD8+ T cells. After ivuxolimab, CD8+ T cells had more expanded clones than CD4+ T cells on average. The antigen specificity of the clonally expanded peripheral T cells was not determined. Clonal expansion of both CD4+ and CD8+ blood T cells was observed from baseline to week 6 at doses 0.1 to 3.0 mg/kg. Low levels of normalized T-cell clonal expansion were also seen in some patients who did not respond.

The trial excluded patients who had a history of autoimmune disease or who were on systemic immunosuppression. Peripheral blood for TCR sequencing was drawn from every dose cohort at baseline, at cycle 4 day 1 and at cycle 7 day 1. The samples were drawn from a first-in-human, open-label, multicenter phase I dose-escalation trial of ivuxolimab. Adults with locally advanced or metastatic melanoma, renal cell carcinoma, hepatocellular carcinoma or head and neck squamous cell carcinoma were enrolled in the trial. Before TCR sequencing, CD4+ T cells and CD8+ T cells were sorted from peripheral blood as separate populations. Genomic DNA was extracted from sorted cells for sequencing of the TCRbeta CDR3 region. TCRbeta CDR3 regions were sequenced using the immunoSEQ Assay. TCRdb retrieved this table from immuneACCESS and kept in-frame rearrangements only. Not all clones are present; in checked studies, unresolved V genes account for under half, and no reason is known for the remainder. This sample comprises 40,000 to 50,000 clones, approximately 86% of them detected only once. The biggest ten clones account for less than 3% of the sample.

With respect to this clone: No antigen is known for it. No base quality values were provided; no much bigger clone lies one nucleotide off.

Reading the germline V gene gives CDR1 LGHNA and CDR2 YSLEER. From the cysteine through the phenylalanine, the CDR3 covers 13 amino acids. Only the CDR3 portion is preserved as DNA: 39 bases, with reading frame beginning at the first base. V loses 4 bases, J loses 4 bases, and the germline ends lie 11 bases apart. This receptor chain uses TRBV4-3 and TRBJ2-7, with the D gene uncertain. The material sequenced was CD4+ or CD8+ T cells sorted from blood, taken in a trial of the OX40 agonist ivuxolimab. The receptor was derived from an adult with an advanced solid tumor such as melanoma, head and neck, liver or kidney cancer. Read as DNA, the sequence is TGCGCCAGCAGCCTCTCGGTCGCATACGAGCAGTACTTC. The translation is CASSLSVAYEQYF.